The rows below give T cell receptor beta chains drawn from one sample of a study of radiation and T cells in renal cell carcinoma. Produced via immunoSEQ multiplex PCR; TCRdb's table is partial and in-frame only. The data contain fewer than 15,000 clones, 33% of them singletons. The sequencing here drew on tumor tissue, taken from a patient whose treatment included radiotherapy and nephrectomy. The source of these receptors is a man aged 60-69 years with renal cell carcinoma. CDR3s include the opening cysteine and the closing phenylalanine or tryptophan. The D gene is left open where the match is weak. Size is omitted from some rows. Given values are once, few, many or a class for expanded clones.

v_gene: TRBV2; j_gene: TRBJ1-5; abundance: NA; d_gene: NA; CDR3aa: CASTPWGRGGNQPQHF; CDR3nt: TGTGCCAGCACACCCTGGGGAAGGGGAGGCAATCAGCCCCAGCATTTT
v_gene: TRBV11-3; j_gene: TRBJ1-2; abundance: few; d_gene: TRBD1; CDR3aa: CASSQGGNNYGYTF; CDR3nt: TGTGCCAGCTCGCAGGGGGGCAATAACTATGGCTACACCTTC
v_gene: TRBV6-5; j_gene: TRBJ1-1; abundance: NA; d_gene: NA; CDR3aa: CASNTGRIGVPFF; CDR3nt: TGTGCCAGCAACACAGGGCGGATCGGTGTTCCTTTCTTT
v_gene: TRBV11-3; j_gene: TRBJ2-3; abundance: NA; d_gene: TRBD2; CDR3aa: CASSPGTSGRARADTQYF; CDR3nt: TGTGCCAGCAGCCCAGGGACTAGCGGGAGGGCCAGGGCAGATACGCAGTATTTT
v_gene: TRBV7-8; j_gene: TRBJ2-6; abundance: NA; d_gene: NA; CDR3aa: CASSVRGSGANVLTF; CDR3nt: TGTGCCAGCAGCGTCAGGGGTTCTGGGGCCAACGTCCTGACTTTC
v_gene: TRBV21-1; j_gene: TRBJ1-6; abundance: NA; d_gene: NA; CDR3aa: CASSGGYNSPLHF; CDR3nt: TGTGCCAGCAGCGGGGGCTATAATTCACCCCTCCACTTT
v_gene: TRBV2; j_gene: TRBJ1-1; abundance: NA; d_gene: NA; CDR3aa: CASITGFDTEAFF; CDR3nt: TGTGCCAGCATAACGGGGTTCGACACTGAAGCTTTCTTT
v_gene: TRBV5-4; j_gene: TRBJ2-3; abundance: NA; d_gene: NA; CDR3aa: CASSTDEDPTDTQYF; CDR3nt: TGTGCCAGCAGCACAGACGAGGACCCCACAGATACGCAGTATTTT
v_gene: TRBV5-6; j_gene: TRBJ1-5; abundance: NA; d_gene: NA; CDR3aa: CASSLGRTNQPQHF; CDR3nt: TGTGCCAGCAGCCTAGGACGGACAAATCAGCCCCAGCATTTT
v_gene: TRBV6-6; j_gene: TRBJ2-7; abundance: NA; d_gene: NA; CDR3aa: CASSAGLSLTGEQYF; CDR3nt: TGTGCCAGCAGCGCAGGGTTATCCCTTACTGGGGAGCAGTACTTC
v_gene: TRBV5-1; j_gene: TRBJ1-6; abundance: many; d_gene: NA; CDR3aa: CASSLGQNLNSPLHF; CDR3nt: TGCGCCAGCAGCTTAGGACAGAATCTTAATTCACCCCTCCACTTT
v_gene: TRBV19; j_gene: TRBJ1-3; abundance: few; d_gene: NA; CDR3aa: CASSTQKGVSSGNTIYF; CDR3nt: TGTGCCAGTAGTACTCAAAAGGGCGTAAGCTCTGGAAACACCATATATTTT